This T cell receptor (beta chain) was documented in a study of monozygotic twins with inflammatory bowel disease. Whole-blood RNA isolation (total RNA) proceeded without T cell sorting. Germline V gene sequence: CDR1 MNHNS, CDR2 SASEGT. The CDR3 has 15 residues. Through template switching, UMIs that included a 6-nucleotide sample barcode were added. The cDNA of both the TCRalpha and TCRbeta chains was subjected to two nested PCRs of about 15 and 9 cycles. No DNA is given; TCRdb re-called the 5' RACE reads and lists each CDR3 protein once. The table lists 400,000 to 500,000 distinct CDR3 sequences. Source material: blood. The J gene is TRBJ2-1, the V gene TRBV6-1. This TCR came from a human donor with ulcerative colitis or Crohn's disease, or a healthy co-twin of an affected twin (not recorded which). The CDR3 is CASEVDRAPYNEQFF.